What follows are 6 T cell receptor beta chains derived from one specimen sequenced in a study of regulatory T cells in long-lasting Graves disease. Building of the TCR beta libraries involved iRepertoire HTBI primers and Arm-PCR of CDR3 regions. TCRdb reanalysed the multiplex PCR reads using MiXCR and keeps one entry per CDR3 protein. The table records 500,000 or so distinct CDR3 sequences, around 15% of them present only once. Time point defined: newly diagnosed GD, antithyroid drugs for less than 3 months. Isolated PBMC RNA provided the starting material for the TCR library. These data were likewise used in another study, on T cells in Graves' hyperthyroidism and ophthalmopathy.

Here the sequenced sample was peripheral blood mononuclear cells (PBMCs), taken at new diagnosis, from a patient treated with antithyroid drugs. These receptors were taken from a woman in her forties or fifties with Graves disease.

Ten or more counts support this clonotype. The chain combines TRBV5-8 with TRBJ2-1; weak D call: TRBD1 (5 bases). Germline V gene data show CDR1 as SGHTS and CDR2 as YDEGEE. The V end lost 10 bases, the J end lost 6 bases, and 23 bases lay between the germline ends. The CDR3 covers 15 residues. CDR3 protein: CASAGQGAGSNEQFF. CDR3 bases: TGTGCCTCAGCAGGGCAGGGTGCAGGGTCCAATGAGCAGTTCTTC.

About this clonotype: A much larger clone is a single base away; this may be a read error. The rearrangement links TRBV13 to TRBJ2-3, with D tentatively TRBD1 (5 bases). The V end was cut by 7 bases, the J end by 6 bases, with 11 bases between. In germline, CDR1 is PRHDT, CDR2 FYEKMQ (reference sequence). This CDR3 region has 12 residues. The CDR3 DNA reads as TGTGCCAGCATCTCAGGGCGGGATACGCAGTATTTT. Its translation is CASISGRDTQYF. The complete variable domain, with remaining parts taken from reference TRBV13 and TRBJ2-3, reads AAGVIQSPRHLIKEKRETATLKCYPIPRHDTVYWYQQGPGQDPQFLISFYEKMQSDKGSIPDRFSAQQFSDYHSELNMSSLELGDSALYFCASISGRDTQYFGPGTRLTVL.

This clonotype was counted between two and nine times. The rearrangement joins TRBV20-1 to TRBJ2-1, with D possibly TRBD2 on 5 matching bases. The V gene's germline CDR1 is DFQATT and CDR2 SNEGSKA (reference sequence). The CDR3 length is 11 residues. V lost 2 bases and J 8 bases, leaving 7 bases between the germline ends. This chain's CDR3 is CSARRRDEQFF. DNA of the CDR3: TGCAGTGCTAGACGGCGGGATGAGCAGTTCTTC.

With respect to this clonotype: This clone may be a read error of a much larger clone one base away. The chain recombines TRBV3-1 with TRBJ2-7; a possible D gene is TRBD1 (6 bases). The CDR3 runs 15 residues. The germline V gene encodes CDR1 LGHDT and CDR2 YNNKEL (reference sequence). For the CDR3, the DNA is TGTGCCGGCAGCCCTGGAACAGGGCCAAACTACGAGCAGTACTTC. Translation gives CAGSPGTGPNYEQYF.

This sequence joins TRBV9 and TRBJ2-5; D possibly corresponds to TRBD2 (6 bases). CDR1 is SGDLS and CDR2 is YYNGEE in the germline V gene. This CDR3 contains 15 residues. V lost 3 bases, J lost 1 base, and 13 bases lay in between. In DNA form, the CDR3 reads TGTGCCAGCAGCGCGGGGGACTTGGGCCAAGAGACCCAGTACTTC. This translates into CASSAGDLGQETQYF.

Of note for this clonotype: Only one base separates this from a far larger clonotype, so it likely reflects a read error. This chain uses TRBV7-2 with TRBJ2-3, with a tentative D call TRBD2 (5 bases). Trimming removed 6 bases from V and 5 bases from J, with 21 bases in between. Germline CDR1 reads SGHTA; CDR2 reads FQGNSA. CDR3 length: 16 amino acids. The CDR3 DNA sequence: TGTGCCAGCAGTGCGGAGAGGACTCCAGCCAAAGATACGCAGTATTTT. It yields the protein CASSAERTPAKDTQYF.